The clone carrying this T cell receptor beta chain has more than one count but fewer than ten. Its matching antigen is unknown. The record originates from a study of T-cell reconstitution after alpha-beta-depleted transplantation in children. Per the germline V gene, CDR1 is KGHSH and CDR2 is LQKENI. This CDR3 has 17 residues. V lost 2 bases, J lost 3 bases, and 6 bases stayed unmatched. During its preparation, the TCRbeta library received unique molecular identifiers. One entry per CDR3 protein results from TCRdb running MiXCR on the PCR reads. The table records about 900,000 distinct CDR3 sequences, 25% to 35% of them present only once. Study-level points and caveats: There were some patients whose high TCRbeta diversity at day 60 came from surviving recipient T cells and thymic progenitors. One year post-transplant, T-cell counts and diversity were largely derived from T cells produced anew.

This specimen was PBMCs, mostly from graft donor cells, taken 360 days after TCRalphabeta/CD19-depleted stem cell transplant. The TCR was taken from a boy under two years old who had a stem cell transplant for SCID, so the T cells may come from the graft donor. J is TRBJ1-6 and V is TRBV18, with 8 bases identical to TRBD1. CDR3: CASSPLKDRDYNSPLHF. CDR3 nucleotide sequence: TGTGCCAGCTCACCATTAAAGGACAGGGACTATAATTCACCCCTCCACTTT.